This TCR beta chain was documented in a study of cytomegalovirus exposure and HLA in healthy donors. General study points: Using the classifier, cytomegalovirus status was reportedly diagnosed with high specificity and sensitivity. A list of roughly 160 TCR beta chains associated with cytomegalovirus was given. According to a later analysis, TCR clusters from the first cohort tended to co-occur in the 100 to 150 validation repertoires.

Only in-frame clones appear in the TCRdb table, and some are missing; sequencing was by immunoSEQ multiplex PCR. The sample includes around 110,000 clones, about 88% of them seen just once. Note on this clone: Its specificity is not known.

Germline loops: CDR1 LNHDA, CDR2 SQIVND (reference sequence). Trimming cost V 9 bases and J 2 bases; bases outside gene matches: 6. CDR3 length equals 13 residues. It was the approximately 130-subject validation cohort, separate from the approximately 700-subject first cohort, to which the donors belonged. The chain employs TRBV19 and TRBJ2-7; TRBD2 matches at 8 bases. Sequencing was carried out using PBMCs. The source of this sequence is a woman aged 18-29 years in good health and CMV-seropositive. The CDR3: CASAYGGAYEQYF. The CDR3 DNA is TGTGCCAGCGCCTACGGGGGGGCCTACGAGCAGTACTTC.